This T cell receptor beta chain was sequenced during a study of blood T cell repertoires in COVID-19. Study context: Material from acute and convalescent COVID-19 was sourced from the United States, Italy and Spain. The cDNA or gDNA used as material had been derived from T cells, B-cell-depleted T cells, or PBMCs.

TCRdb's copy holds only in-frame clones and misses some; the assay was immunoSEQ multiplex PCR. The table lists 300,000 to 400,000 clones, roughly 90% of them singletons. This TCR derives from a woman between 65 and 79 years old with COVID-19, enrolled during active disease. Material for sequencing was peripheral blood.

CDR3 coding DNA: TGTGCCAGTAGGAAGACAGGGTACACAGATACGCAGTATTTT. Amino acids: CASRKTGYTDTQYF. The chain uses TRBV19 and TRBJ2-3; 7 nucleotides match TRBD1. The CDR3 is 14 amino acids. Germline V gene sequence: CDR1 LNHDA, CDR2 SQIVND (reference sequence). J was trimmed by 2 bases and V by 6 bases; bases with no gene match: 5.